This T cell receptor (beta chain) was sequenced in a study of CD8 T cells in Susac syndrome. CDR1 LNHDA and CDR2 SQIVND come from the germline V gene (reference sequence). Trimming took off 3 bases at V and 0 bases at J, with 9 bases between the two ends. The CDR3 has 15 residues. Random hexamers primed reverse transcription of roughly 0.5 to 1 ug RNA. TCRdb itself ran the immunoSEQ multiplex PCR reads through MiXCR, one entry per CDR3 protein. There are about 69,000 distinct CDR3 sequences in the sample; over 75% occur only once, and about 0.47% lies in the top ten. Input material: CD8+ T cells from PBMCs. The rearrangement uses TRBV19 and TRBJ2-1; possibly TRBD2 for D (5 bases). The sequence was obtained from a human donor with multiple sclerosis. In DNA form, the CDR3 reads TGTGCCAGTAGTATGGGAACTAGCTCCTACAATGAGCAGTTCTTC. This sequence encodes CASSMGTSSYNEQFF.